This section outlines one T cell receptor beta chain sequence together with its context. At least ten counts were recorded for this clonotype. Its target antigen remains unknown. Base-call qualities are not available, and no considerably larger clone is one nucleotide away. The CDR3 numbers 14 residues from cysteine through phenylalanine. Only the CDR3 DNA is retained, 42 bases long and in frame from the first base. CDR1 and CDR2 are drawn from the germline V gene: SNHLY, FYNNEI. The V end loses 3 bases and the J end loses 8 bases, and a stretch of 16 bases separates them. This sample stems from a study of regulatory T cells in long-lasting Graves disease (dated by TCRdb to the early 2020s). Regarding the complete study: In the newly diagnosed Graves' disease group, patients had been taking antithyroid drugs for less than 3 months. The study took place in China and was registered as a clinical trial. Patients with persistent Graves' disease were compared with patients with newly diagnosed Graves' disease using TCR sequencing and RNA sequencing of peripheral blood. A total of 35 or so samples were covered by TCR sequencing, comprising around 13 persistent and 20 or so newly diagnosed Graves' disease patients.

Sample time point, as interpreted from the label and publication: newly diagnosed GD, antithyroid drugs for less than 3 months. RNA was extracted from PBMCs in TRIzol for both TCR sequencing and RNA sequencing. The diagnosis of Graves' disease was made according to American Thyroid Association guidelines. Patients for the study were recruited at an endocrinology department in Xi'an, China. From each patient, roughly 9 milliliters of peripheral blood was collected into an EDTA anticoagulant tube. Ficoll Paque Plus density gradient separation was used to isolate PBMCs, and no additional T cell sorting was done. An Agilent 2100 Bioanalyzer and agarose gel were used to check RNA quality, while a NanoDrop 2000 measured RNA concentration. The paper's findings and limits, for the study overall: Because the primary lesion, thyroid tissue, could not be accessed, the study looked at peripheral blood alone. Only the TCR beta chain was sequenced and analyzed. As a limitation, the authors acknowledged that the small sample size may reduce accuracy. Preferential use of TRBV28, TRBJ1-2 and TRBJ2-5 was observed in persistent disease, whereas TRBV20-1 and TRBJ2-1 were favored in newly diagnosed disease. Compared with newly diagnosed patients, persistent Graves' disease patients had lower TCR Shannon entropy and fewer highly expanded clones, which suggests clonal expansion. A larger number of public clonotypes was shared among persistent patients (over 2,500) than among newly diagnosed patients (around 880).

Library preparation employed multiplex PCR. Sequencing relied on an Illumina HiSeq 4000. To build TCR beta libraries, CDR3 regions were amplified by Arm-PCR using iRepertoire HTBI primers. PCR products were gel purified before sequencing. The paper's processing steps were these. Across samples, roughly 60 TRBV and 13 to 15 TRBJ segments were identified and used for gene usage analysis of CDR3 amino acid clonotypes. COPE and FqMerger were used to merge the filtered high-quality paired reads into contigs. BLAST was used to align contigs to IMGT TRBV, TRBD and TRBJ reference genes, and CDR3 was defined according to IMGT. Any clonotype with a frequency above 0.1% was counted as a highly expanded clone. Shannon entropy served as the measure of repertoire diversity, while the Gini coefficient captured V-J evenness. Public clonotypes were defined as clonotypes shared by more than one individual. Using fastp trimming at Q25 and MiXCR clonotype assembly, TCRdb reanalyzed the public sequencing data and kept in-frame beta chains. Every entry covers one CDR3 protein and lists the most common genes and DNA from its rows. The V and J calls and clone size come from TCRdb's table, not from the authors' own analysis. This sample holds fewer than 650,000 distinct CDR3 sequences; about 16% were observed only once. Approximately 20% of the sample belongs to the ten largest clones.

Separately, the same data were catalogued under a study of T cells in Graves' hyperthyroidism and ophthalmopathy. From that second study: Stable Graves' hyperthyroidism was defined as no progression to ophthalmopathy during 18 months of follow-up. Hyperthyroidism patients were newly diagnosed, with disease duration under 2 months, and aged 18 to 65 years. Exclusion was applied to patients with uncontrolled infections, other autoimmune diseases, pregnancy or lactation. Diagnoses relied on clinical symptoms, serum thyroxine and TRAb, thyroid ultrasound and orbital computed tomography. The TCR CDR3 was subjected to a first round of RT-PCR using the HTBI primer set and the Qiagen OneStep RT-PCR kit. Blood samples also contained most of the expanded thyroid clonotypes (frequency above 0.001), which suggests that blood repertoires may reflect thyroid immune responses. Ophthalmopathy was separated from stable hyperthyroidism by a 13 V-J signature model, with approximately 85% sensitivity and about 81% specificity obtained in cross-validation and 80%/75% obtained in testing. In validation, progression to ophthalmopathy was predicted by the model with 70% to 71% sensitivity and 72% to 85% specificity, a median of roughly six months before onset. To identify distinguishing TCR V-J signatures, a discovery cohort of about 100 patients was used, comprising 40 to 45 with Graves' ophthalmopathy and roughly 60 with stable Graves' hyperthyroidism. Whether ophthalmopathy could be predicted prospectively was tested in an independent validation cohort made up of roughly 19 hyperthyroidism patients plus 17 patients who later progressed to ophthalmopathy. The approximately 97 discovery patients were randomly divided into training and test sets at a 7:3 ratio. Thyroid tissue and blood T-cell repertoires from roughly six Graves' hyperthyroidism patients were also compared in the study. After blood sampling, hyperthyroidism patients were treated with methimazole at a starting dose of 30 mg daily, and ophthalmopathy patients were treated with high-dose intravenous methylprednisolone. A second multiplex PCR round built the libraries, followed by size selection and purification. Sequencing of the libraries was done on an Illumina HiSeq2000 using paired-end 100 bp reads. Raw data were processed with SOAPnuke, discarding reads with adapters, uncalled bases, mean Phred below 15, or no exact constant-primer or identifier match. High-quality paired reads were merged with COPE v1.2.5, and unique nucleotide sequences were defined as clonotypes. Clonotypes were aligned to IMGT TRBV, TRBD and TRBJ reference segments using MiTCR v1.1. The analysis was restricted to V-J combinations with a frequency above 0.0001, which together covered roughly 99% of the repertoires. A TCS score was defined as the ratio of F50 (clonal expansion) to E x V (chaos), with BLOSUM62-based TCRdist applied between CDR3 peptides within each V-J. Welch's t-statistics and random forest reduced approximately 520 V-J features to 10 to 15, which were used in a naive Bayes classifier (R e1071). No statistical method was used to fix the sample size in advance, and group allocation was not hidden from the investigators. TCR Vbeta CDR3 sequencing of 135 peripheral blood samples (fewer than 45 ophthalmopathy, roughly 74 hyperthyroidism and approximately 17 progressor patients) is reported in the paper.

The V gene is TRBV2 and the J gene is TRBJ1-2; D gene: possibly TRBD1, on 5 matching bases. This specimen consisted of peripheral blood mononuclear cells (PBMCs), obtained at new diagnosis, from a patient treated with antithyroid drugs. This receptor was taken from a woman in her 30s with Graves disease. Donor details come from another sample of the same person, matched by shared clones. The CDR3 reads as follows: CASSDRVTSYGYTF. The DNA sequence is given as TGTGCCAGCAGTGACAGGGTGACTTCCTACGGCTACACCTTC.